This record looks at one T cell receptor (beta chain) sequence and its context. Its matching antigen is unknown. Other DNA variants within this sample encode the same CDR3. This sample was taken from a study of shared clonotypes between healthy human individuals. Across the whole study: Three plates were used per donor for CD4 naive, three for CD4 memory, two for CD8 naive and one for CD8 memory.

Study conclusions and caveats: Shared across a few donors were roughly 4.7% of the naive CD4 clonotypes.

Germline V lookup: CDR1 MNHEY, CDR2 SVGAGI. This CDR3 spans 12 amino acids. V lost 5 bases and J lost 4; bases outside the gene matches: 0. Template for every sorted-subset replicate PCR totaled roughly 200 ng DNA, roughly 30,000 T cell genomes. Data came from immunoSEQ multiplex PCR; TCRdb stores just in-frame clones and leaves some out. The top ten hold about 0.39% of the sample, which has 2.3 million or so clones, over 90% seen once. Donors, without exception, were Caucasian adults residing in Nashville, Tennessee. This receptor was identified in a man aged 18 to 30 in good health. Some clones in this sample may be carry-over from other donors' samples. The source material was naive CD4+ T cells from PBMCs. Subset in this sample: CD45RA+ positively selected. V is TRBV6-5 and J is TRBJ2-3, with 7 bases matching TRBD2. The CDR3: CASSRGADTQYF. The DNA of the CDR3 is TGTGCCAGCAGTCGGGGGGCAGATACGCAGTATTTT.